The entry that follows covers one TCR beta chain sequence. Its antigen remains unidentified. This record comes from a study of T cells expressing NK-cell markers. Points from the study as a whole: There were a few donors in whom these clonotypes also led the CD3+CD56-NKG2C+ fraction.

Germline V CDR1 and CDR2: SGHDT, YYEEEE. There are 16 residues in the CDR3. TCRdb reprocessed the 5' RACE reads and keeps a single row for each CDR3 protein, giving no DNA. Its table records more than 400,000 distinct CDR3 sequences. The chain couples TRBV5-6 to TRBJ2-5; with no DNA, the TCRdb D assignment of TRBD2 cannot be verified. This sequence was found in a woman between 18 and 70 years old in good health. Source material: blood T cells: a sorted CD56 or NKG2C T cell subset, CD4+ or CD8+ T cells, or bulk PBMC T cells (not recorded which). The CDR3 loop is CASSPTGTSLQETQYF.